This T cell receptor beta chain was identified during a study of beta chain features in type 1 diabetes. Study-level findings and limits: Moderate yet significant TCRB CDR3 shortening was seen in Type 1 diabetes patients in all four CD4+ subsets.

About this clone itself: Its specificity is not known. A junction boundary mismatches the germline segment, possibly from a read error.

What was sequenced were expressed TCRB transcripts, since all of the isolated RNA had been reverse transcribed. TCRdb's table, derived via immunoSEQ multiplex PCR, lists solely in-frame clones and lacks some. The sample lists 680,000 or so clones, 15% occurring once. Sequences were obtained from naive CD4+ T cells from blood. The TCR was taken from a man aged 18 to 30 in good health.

The CDR3 loop is CASSGGTNTGELFF. The CDR3 DNA is TGCGCCAGCAGCGGGGGAACGAACACCGGGGAGCTGTTTTTT. The chain couples TRBV7-9 to TRBJ2-2, with 8 bases matching TRBD2. This CDR3 is built from 14 residues. Looked up from germline, CDR1 is SEHNR and CDR2 is FQNEAQ (reference sequence).